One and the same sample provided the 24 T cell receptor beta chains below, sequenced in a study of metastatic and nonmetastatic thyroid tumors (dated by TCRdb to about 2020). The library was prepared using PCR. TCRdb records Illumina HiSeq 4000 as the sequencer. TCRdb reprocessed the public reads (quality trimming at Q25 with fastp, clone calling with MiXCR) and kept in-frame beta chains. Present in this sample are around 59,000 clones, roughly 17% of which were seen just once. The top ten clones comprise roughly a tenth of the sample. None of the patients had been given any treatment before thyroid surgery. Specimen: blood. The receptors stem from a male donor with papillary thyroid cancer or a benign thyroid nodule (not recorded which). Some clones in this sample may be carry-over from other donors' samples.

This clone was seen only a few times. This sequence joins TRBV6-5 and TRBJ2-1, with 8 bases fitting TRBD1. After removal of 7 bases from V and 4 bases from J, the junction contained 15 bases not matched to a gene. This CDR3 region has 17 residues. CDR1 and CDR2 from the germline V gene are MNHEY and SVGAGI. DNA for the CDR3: TGTGCCAGCATCGGGCTGTATCAGGGGGCACAGTACAATGAGCAGTTCTTC. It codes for CASIGLYQGAQYNEQFF.

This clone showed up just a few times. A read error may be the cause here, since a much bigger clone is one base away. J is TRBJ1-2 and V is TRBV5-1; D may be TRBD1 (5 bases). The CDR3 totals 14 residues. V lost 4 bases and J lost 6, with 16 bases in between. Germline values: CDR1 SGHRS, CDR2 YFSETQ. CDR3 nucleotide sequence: TGCGCCAGCAGCCTGAGTACATGGGGCAATGGCTACACCTTC. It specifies CASSLSTWGNGYTF.

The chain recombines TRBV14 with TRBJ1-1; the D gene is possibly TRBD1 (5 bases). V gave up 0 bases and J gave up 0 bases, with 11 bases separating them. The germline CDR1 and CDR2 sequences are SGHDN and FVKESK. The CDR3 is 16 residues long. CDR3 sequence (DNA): TGTGCCAGCAGCCAAGATATGGGGGTTATGAACACTGAAGCTTTCTTT. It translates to CASSQDMGVMNTEAFF.

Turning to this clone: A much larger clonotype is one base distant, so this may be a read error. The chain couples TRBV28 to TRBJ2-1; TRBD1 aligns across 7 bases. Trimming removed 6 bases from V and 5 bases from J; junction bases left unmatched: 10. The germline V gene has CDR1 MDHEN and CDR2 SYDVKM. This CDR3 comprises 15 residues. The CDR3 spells CASSITGQRDNEQFF. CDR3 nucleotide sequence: TGTGCCAGCAGCATCACGGGACAGAGGGACAATGAGCAGTTCTTC.

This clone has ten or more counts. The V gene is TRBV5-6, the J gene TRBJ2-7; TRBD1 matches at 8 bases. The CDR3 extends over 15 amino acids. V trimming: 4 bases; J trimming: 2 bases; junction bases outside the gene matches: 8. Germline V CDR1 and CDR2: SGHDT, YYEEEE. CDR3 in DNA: TGTGCCAGCAGCCCGGACAGGGAAAGCACCTACGAGCAGTACTTC. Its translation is CASSPDRESTYEQYF.

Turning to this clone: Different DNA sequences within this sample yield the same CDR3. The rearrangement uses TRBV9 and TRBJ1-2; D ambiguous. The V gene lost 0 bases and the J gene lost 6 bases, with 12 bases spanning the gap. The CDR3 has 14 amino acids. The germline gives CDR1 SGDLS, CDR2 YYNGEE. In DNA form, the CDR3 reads TGTGCCAGCAGCGTAGGGGTAGGCGAGGATGGCTACACCTTC. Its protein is CASSVGVGEDGYTF.

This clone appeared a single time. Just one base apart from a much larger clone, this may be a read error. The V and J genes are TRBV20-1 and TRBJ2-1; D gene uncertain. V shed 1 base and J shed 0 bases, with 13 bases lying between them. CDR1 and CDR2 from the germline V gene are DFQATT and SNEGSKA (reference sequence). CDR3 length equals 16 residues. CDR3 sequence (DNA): TGCAGTGCTAGAGTTGCGGTCCGAAGCTCCTACAATGAGCAGTTCTTC. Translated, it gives CSARVAVRSSYNEQFF.

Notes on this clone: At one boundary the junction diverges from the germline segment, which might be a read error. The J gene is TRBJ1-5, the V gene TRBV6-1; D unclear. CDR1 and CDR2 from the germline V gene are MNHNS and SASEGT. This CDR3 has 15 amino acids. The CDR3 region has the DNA TGTGCCAGCAGTAAGTCAGGAGGATGCAATCAGCCCCATCATTTT. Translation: CASSKSGGCNQPHHF.

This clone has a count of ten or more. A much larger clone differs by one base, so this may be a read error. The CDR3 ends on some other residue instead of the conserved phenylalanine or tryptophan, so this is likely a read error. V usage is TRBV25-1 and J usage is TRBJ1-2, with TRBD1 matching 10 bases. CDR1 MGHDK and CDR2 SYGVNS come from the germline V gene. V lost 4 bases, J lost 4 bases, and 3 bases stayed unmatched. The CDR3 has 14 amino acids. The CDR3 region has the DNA TGTGCCAGCAGTGGACAGGGGGCCCCCTATGGCTACACCCTC. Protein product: CASSGQGAPYGYTL.

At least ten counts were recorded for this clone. The CDR3 region is CATSRDQVAGFGELFF. The CDR3, as DNA: TGTGCCACCAGCAGAGATCAGGTAGCGGGCTTCGGGGAGCTGTTTTTT. The gene calls are TRBV15 and TRBJ2-2; 7 bases match TRBD2. Germline-derived CDR1 and CDR2 are LNHNV and YYDKDF (reference sequence). The CDR3 has 16 amino acids. With V trimmed by 0 bases and J by 7 bases, 8 bases remained unmatched.

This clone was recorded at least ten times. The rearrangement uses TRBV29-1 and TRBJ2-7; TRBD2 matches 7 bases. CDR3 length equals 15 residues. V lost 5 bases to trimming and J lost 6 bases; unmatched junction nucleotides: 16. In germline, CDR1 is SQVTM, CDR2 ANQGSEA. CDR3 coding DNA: TGCAGCGTTTGGGAGGGCAGGGAGTTTTCCATCGAGCAGTACTTC. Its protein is CSVWEGREFSIEQYF.

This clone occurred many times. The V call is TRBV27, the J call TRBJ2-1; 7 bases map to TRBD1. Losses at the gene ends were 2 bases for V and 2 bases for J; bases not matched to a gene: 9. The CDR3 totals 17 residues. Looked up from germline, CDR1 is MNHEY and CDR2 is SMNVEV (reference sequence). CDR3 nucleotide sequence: TGTGCCAGCAGTTTAGCTGCCGAGGGACAGCCCTACAATGAGCAGTTCTTC. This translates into CASSLAAEGQPYNEQFF.

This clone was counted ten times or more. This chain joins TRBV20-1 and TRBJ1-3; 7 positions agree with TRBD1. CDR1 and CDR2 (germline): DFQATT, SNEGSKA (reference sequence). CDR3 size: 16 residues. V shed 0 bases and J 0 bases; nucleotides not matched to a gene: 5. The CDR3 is CSARDTGAASGNTIYF. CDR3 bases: TGCAGTGCTAGAGATACAGGGGCCGCCTCTGGAAACACCATATATTTT.

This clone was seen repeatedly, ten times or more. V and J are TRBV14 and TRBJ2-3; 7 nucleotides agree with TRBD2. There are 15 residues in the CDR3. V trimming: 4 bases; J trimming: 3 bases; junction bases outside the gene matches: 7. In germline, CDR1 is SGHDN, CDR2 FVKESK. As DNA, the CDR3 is TGTGCCAGCAGCCGTGGGAGGGTTGGAACAGATACGCAGTATTTT. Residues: CASSRGRVGTDTQYF.

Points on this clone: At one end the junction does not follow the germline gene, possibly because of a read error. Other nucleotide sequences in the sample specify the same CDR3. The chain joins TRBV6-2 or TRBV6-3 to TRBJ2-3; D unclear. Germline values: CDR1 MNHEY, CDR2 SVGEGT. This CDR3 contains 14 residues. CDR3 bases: TGTGCCAGCAGTCCCGGGTCTTCGAGGAAGACACAGTACTTT. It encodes CASSPGSSRKTQYF.

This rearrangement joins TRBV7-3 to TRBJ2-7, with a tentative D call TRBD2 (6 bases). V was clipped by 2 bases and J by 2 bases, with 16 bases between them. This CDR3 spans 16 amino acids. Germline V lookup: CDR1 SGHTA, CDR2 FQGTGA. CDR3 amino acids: CASSLFQGGNTYEQYF. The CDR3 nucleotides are TGTGCCAGCAGCTTATTCCAGGGCGGGAACACCTACGAGCAGTACTTC.

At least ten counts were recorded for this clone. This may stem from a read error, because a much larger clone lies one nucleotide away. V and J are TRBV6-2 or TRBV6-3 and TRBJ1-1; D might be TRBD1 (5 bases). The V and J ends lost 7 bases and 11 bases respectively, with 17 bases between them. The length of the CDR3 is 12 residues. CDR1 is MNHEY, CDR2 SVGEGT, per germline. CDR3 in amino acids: CASIHGGGEAFF. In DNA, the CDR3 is TGTGCCAGCATCCATGGGGGGGGTGAGGCTTTCTTT.

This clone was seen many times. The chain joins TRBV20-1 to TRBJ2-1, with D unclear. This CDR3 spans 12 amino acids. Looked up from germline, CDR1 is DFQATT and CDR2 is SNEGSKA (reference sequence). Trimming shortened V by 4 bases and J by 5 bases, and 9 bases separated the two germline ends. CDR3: CSAKRINNEQFF. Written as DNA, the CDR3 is TGCAGTGCTAAGAGGATAAACAATGAGCAGTTCTTC.

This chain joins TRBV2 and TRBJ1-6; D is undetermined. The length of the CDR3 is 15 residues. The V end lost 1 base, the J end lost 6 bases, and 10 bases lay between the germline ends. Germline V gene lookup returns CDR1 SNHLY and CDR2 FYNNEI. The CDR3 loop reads CASSEVSQPNSPLHF. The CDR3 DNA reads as TGTGCCAGCAGTGAAGTATCCCAACCTAATTCACCCCTCCACTTT. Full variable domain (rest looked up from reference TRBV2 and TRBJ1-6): EPEVTQTPSHQVTQMGQEVILRCVPISNHLYFYWYRQILGQKVEFLVSFYNNEISEKSEIFDDQFSVERPDGSNFTLKIRSTKLEDSAMYFCASSEVSQPNSPLHFGNGTRLTVT.

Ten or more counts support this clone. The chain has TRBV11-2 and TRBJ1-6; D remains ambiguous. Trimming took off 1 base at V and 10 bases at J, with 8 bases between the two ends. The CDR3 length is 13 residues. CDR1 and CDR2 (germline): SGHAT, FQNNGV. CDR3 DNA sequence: TGTGCCAGCAGCTTAGCCCTCGAATCACCCCTCCACTTT. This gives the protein CASSLALESPLHF.

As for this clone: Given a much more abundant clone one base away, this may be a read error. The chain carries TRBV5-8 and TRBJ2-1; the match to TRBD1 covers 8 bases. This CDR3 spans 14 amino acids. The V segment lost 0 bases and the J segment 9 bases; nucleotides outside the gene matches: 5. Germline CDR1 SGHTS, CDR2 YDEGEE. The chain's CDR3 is CASSLGQGSREQFF. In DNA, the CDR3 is TGTGCCAGCAGCTTGGGACAGGGGAGTCGTGAGCAGTTCTTC.

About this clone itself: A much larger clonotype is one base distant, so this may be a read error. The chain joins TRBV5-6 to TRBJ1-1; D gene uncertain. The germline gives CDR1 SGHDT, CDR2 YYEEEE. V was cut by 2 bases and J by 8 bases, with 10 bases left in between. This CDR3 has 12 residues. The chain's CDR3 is CASSFGQEEAFF. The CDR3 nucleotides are TGTGCCAGCAGCTTCGGGCAGGAAGAAGCTTTCTTT.

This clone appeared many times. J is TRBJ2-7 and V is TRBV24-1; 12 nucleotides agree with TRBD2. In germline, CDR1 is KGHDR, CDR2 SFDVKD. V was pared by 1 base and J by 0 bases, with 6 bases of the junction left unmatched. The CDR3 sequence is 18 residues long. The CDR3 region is CATSDLGTSGRFSYEQYV. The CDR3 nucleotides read TGTGCCACCAGTGATTTAGGGACTAGCGGGCGGTTCTCCTACGAGCAGTACGTC.

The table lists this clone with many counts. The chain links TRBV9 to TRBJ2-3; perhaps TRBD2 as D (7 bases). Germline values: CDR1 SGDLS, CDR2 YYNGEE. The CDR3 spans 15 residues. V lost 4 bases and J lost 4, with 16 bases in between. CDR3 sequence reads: CASSRWWGGADTQYF. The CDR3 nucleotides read TGTGCCAGCAGCCGCTGGTGGGGGGGCGCAGATACGCAGTATTTT. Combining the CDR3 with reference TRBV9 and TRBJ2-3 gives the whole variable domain DSGVTQTPKHLITATGQRVTLRCSPRSGDLSVYWYQQSLDQGLQFLIQYYNGEERAKGNILERFSAQQFPDLHSELNLSSLELGDSALYFCASSRWWGGADTQYFGPGTRLTVL.